The sample holds one count of the clone carrying this T cell receptor beta chain. Its antigen is undetermined. V was clipped by 5 bases and J by 10 bases, with 15 bases between them. Per germline, CDR1 SGHDN and CDR2 FVKESK. This CDR3 is built from 13 residues. The data belong to a study of T cell responses to AZD1222 COVID-19 vaccine. Overall study context: Timing groups of about 4 and about 12 weeks for second doses were pooled. General study results and limits: The study reported that nearly half of spike-specific TCRs target unmutated variant regions. Spike-specific TCR breadth and depth both grew after two AZD1222 doses.

Sequencing was performed with immunoSEQ multiplex PCR; in TCRdb, only in-frame clones are kept and a portion is missing. The sample holds 80,000 to 100,000 clones, roughly 91% seen once. The material sequenced was peripheral blood, taken on day 0 of AZD1222 vaccination. This clonotype originated in an adult in good health. The chain employs TRBV14 and TRBJ2-1; weak D call: TRBD2 (6 bases). The CDR3 protein is CASSYYPGDEQFF. The CDR3 DNA follows: TGTGCCAGCAGCTATTATCCGGGGGACGAGCAGTTCTTC.